The source of this TCR beta chain is a study of response to subunit inactivated influenza vaccine. Overall study findings and caveats: Authors proposed each seasonal influenza vaccination draws in few new T cells.

Each CDR3 protein gets one entry after TCRdb re-called the RT-PCR reads with MiXCR. The profile shows about 610,000 distinct CDR3 sequences, roughly 15% of them singletons. The CDR3 consists of 14 residues. Details on this clonotype: No antigen is known for it.

This receptor was obtained from a man aged 50 to 59 who received an inactivated influenza vaccine. This sequence joins TRBV21-1 and TRBJ2-7; no DNA check was done on the table's D call, TRBD1. TRBV21-1 is a pseudogene locus. This specimen consisted of PBMCs from blood, obtained about 12 days after vaccination. CDR3 in DNA: TGTGCCAGCAGCAAAGGGGACACCCTCTACGAGCAGTACTTC. As protein: CASSKGDTLYEQYF.